This T cell receptor (beta chain) emerged from a study of T cell changes during pregnancy in multiple sclerosis. Measured with immunoSEQ multiplex PCR; TCRdb has only the in-frame clones, and not every one. Here the sample spans 80,000 or so clones, about 93% being singletons. Here the sequenced sample was peripheral blood, taken in the second trimester of pregnancy. The receptor's source is a female donor in good health, enrolled as a control in a pregnancy study.

The CDR3 protein is CASSLSLAGGRYNEQFF. Written as DNA, the CDR3 is TGTGCCAGCAGCTTAAGCCTAGCGGGAGGACGGTACAATGAGCAGTTCTTC. V gene TRBV7-9 combines with J gene TRBJ2-1; TRBD2 matches at 11 bases. The CDR3 spans 17 residues. V shed 2 bases and J 4 bases; nucleotides not matched to a gene: 7. Germline lookup yields CDR1 SEHNR and CDR2 FQNEAQ (reference sequence).